The rows below give T cell receptor beta chains drawn from one sample of a study of cytomegalovirus exposure and HLA in healthy donors. Generated by immunoSEQ multiplex PCR, the TCRdb table keeps only in-frame clones and is missing some. The data contain roughly 130,000 clones, approximately 72% of them singletons. Sequencing was performed on PBMCs. The receptor set was obtained from a woman aged 55-69 years in good health and CMV-seronegative. The CDR3 runs from the conserved cysteine through the conserved F or W. The D gene is left open where the match is weak. Size tells how often a clone was seen (once, few, many) or the class of an expanded clone, and some rows leave it out.

length: 15
V: TRBV9
size: few
D: TRBD1
J: TRBJ1-2
CDR3: CASSVGGTGAYGYTF
DNA: TGTGCCAGCAGCGTAGGAGGGACAGGGGCCTATGGCTACACCTTC

length: 16
V: TRBV10-3
size: NA
D: NA
J: TRBJ1-6
CDR3: CAISVGRGLANSPLHF
DNA: TGTGCCATCAGTGTTGGAAGGGGTTTAGCTAATTCACCCCTCCACTTT

length: 13
V: TRBV5-1
size: NA
D: TRBD1
J: TRBJ2-7
CDR3: CASRGDSPYEQYF
DNA: TGCGCCAGCAGGGGGGACAGCCCCTACGAGCAGTACTTC

length: 15
V: TRBV28
size: NA
D: TRBD2
J: TRBJ2-7
CDR3: CASRGGLAGVYEQYF
DNA: TGTGCCAGCAGAGGGGGACTAGCGGGAGTCTACGAGCAGTACTTC

length: 16
V: TRBV7-2
size: NA
D: TRBD2
J: TRBJ2-7
CDR3: CASSLGTSGIDYEQYF
DNA: TGTGCCAGCAGCCTAGGGACTAGCGGGATCGATTACGAGCAGTACTTC

length: 15
V: TRBV7-2
size: NA
D: NA
J: TRBJ2-7
CDR3: CASSLWTVPSYEQYF
DNA: TGTGCCAGCAGCTTATGGACTGTGCCCTCCTACGAGCAGTACTTC

length: 12
V: TRBV19
size: NA
D: NA
J: TRBJ1-6
CDR3: CASSRDNSPLHF
DNA: TGTGCCAGTAGCCGGGATAATTCACCCCTCCACTTT

length: 15
V: TRBV6-1
size: few
D: TRBD1
J: TRBJ1-2
CDR3: CASSGDRGANYGYTF
DNA: TGTGCCAGCAGTGGCGACAGGGGAGCTAACTATGGCTACACCTTC

length: 17
V: TRBV19
size: few
D: TRBD2
J: TRBJ2-3
CDR3: CASSSGEGQGSTDTQYF
DNA: TGTGCCAGTAGTTCGGGGGAGGGGCAGGGTAGCACAGATACGCAGTATTTT

length: 14
V: TRBV5-1
size: NA
D: NA
J: TRBJ1-2
CDR3: CASSLGGGNYGYTF
DNA: TGCGCCAGCAGCTTAGGAGGAGGCAACTATGGCTACACCTTC

length: 16
V: TRBV11-2
size: NA
D: TRBD1
J: TRBJ1-6
CDR3: CASSSDTGVGDSPLHF
DNA: TGTGCCAGCAGCTCGGACACAGGGGTCGGGGATTCACCCCTCCACTTT

length: 13
V: TRBV6-5
size: NA
D: TRBD1
J: TRBJ1-2
CDR3: CASSRDRSYGYTF
DNA: TGTGCCAGCAGCCGGGACAGATCCTATGGCTACACCTTC

length: 15
V: TRBV5-4
size: once
D: NA
J: TRBJ2-1
CDR3: CASSLAQGGYNEQFF
DNA: TGTGCCAGCAGCTTGGCCCAGGGGGGTTACAATGAGCAGTTCTTC

length: 15
V: TRBV5-6
size: NA
D: TRBD2
J: TRBJ2-7
CDR3: CASSWGLAGGYEQYF
DNA: TGTGCCAGCAGCTGGGGACTAGCGGGAGGCTACGAGCAGTACTTC

length: 15
V: TRBV5-1
size: few
D: NA
J: TRBJ1-1
CDR3: CASSLDGGRTTEAFF
DNA: TGCGCCAGCAGCTTGGATGGGGGCAGGACGACTGAAGCTTTCTTT

length: 14
V: TRBV6-1
size: NA
D: TRBD1
J: TRBJ1-2
CDR3: CASKGTGTLHGYTF
DNA: TGTGCCAGCAAAGGGACAGGGACGTTGCATGGCTACACCTTC

length: 11
V: TRBV29-1
size: NA
D: NA
J: TRBJ1-1
CDR3: CSVLPDTKAFF
DNA: TGCAGCGTTCTCCCCGACACCAAAGCTTTCTTT

length: 12
V: TRBV29-1
size: NA
D: NA
J: TRBJ2-1
CDR3: CSVEAGDHEQFF
DNA: TGCAGCGTTGAAGCGGGAGACCATGAGCAGTTCTTC

length: 17
V: TRBV7-8
size: once
D: NA
J: TRBJ1-1
CDR3: CASSPAGRVIGKAEAFF
DNA: TGTGCCAGCAGCCCGGCGGGGAGGGTTATCGGTAAGGCTGAAGCTTTCTTT

length: 15
V: TRBV25-1
size: NA
D: TRBD2
J: TRBJ2-5
CDR3: CASSGLAGGPETQYF
DNA: TGTGCCAGCAGTGGATTAGCGGGGGGGCCGGAGACCCAGTACTTC

length: 16
V: TRBV9
size: few
D: TRBD2
J: TRBJ2-7
CDR3: CASSRAGTSGFYEQYF
DNA: TGTGCCAGCAGTCGAGCCGGGACTAGCGGTTTCTACGAGCAGTACTTC